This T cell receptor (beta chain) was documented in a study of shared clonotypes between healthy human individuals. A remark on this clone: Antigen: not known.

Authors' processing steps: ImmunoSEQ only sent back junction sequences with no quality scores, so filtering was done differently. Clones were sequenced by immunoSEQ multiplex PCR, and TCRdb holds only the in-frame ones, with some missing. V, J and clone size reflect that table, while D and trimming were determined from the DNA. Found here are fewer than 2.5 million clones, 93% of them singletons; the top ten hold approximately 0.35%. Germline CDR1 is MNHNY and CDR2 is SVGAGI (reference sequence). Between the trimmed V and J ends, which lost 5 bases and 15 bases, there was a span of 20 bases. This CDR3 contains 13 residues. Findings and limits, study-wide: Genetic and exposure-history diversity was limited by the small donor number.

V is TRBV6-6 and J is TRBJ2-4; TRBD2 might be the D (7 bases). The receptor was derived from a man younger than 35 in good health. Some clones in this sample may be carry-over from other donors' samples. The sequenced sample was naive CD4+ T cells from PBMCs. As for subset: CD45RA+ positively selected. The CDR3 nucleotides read TGTGCCAGCAGTCGGGCCCGGGGGGCTAGCGCGTACTTC. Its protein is CASSRARGASAYF.